These 3 T cell receptor beta chains originate from one sample sequenced in a study of identical twins. TCRdb passed the 5' RACE reads through MiXCR, listing each CDR3 protein once. This table has about 150,000 distinct CDR3 sequences, roughly 3.2% appearing once. The sequenced sample was memory T cells sorted from blood. These receptors were taken from a man aged 18 to 30 in good health.

This clonotype was counted many times. The rearrangement uses TRBV12-3 or TRBV12-4 and TRBJ2-2; 7 bases match TRBD1. Trimming cost V 3 bases and J 3 bases; bases outside gene matches: 1. The CDR3 is made up of 14 amino acids. The CDR3 DNA reads TGTGCCAGCAGTTTGCAGGGGGACACCGGGGAGCTGTTTTTT. Translation gives CASSLQGDTGELFF.

This clonotype was seen at least ten times. The rearrangement joins TRBV12-3 or TRBV12-4 to TRBJ2-7, with D tentatively TRBD1 (6 bases). V was clipped by 6 bases and J by 0 bases, with 12 bases between them. This CDR3 comprises 14 residues. The CDR3 reads CASRTQGHSYEQYF. CDR3 DNA sequence: TGTGCCAGCAGAACACAGGGCCACTCCTACGAGCAGTACTTC.

This clonotype was seen repeatedly, ten times or more. The chain couples TRBV4-1 to TRBJ2-5; D might be TRBD2 (5 bases). Germline lookup yields CDR1 MGHRA and CDR2 YSYEKL. V dropped 0 bases and J dropped 7 bases, with 12 bases sitting between them. This CDR3 has 14 residues. The CDR3 sequence: CASSQEPGGWTQYF. The CDR3 bases are TGCGCCAGCAGCCAAGAGCCCGGAGGTTGGACCCAGTACTTC.